The clone carrying this T cell receptor beta chain has at least ten counts. Via MiXCR, TCRdb re-called the PCR reads, giving one row per CDR3 protein. This repertoire shows approximately 37,000 distinct CDR3 sequences, less than 20% found once; its top ten account for roughly 0.99%. This CDR3 region has 14 residues. Germline assignment: CDR1 MGHRA and CDR2 YSYEKL. V gave up 0 bases and J gave up 4 bases, with 9 bases separating them. The data stem from a study of molecular identifiers for immune sequencing clone quantification. The rearrangement links TRBV4-1 to TRBJ2-5; D not certain. The specimen sequenced was naive CD8+ T cells from blood, with Jurkat cell RNA spiked in. Subset meaning: FACS-sorted CD8+CD4-CCR7+CD45RA+ naive T cells. The receptor's source is a human donor in good health. Some libraries in this study had Jurkat cell RNA spiked in. CDR3 sequence reads: CASSQDYSPETQYF. The CDR3 nucleotides are TGCGCCAGCAGCCAAGATTACTCTCCAGAGACCCAGTACTTC.